This T cell receptor beta chain was obtained from a study of shared clonotypes between healthy human individuals. About the research overall: Those who served as donors were a couple of women and a few men between the ages of 18 and 49.

Genomic DNA of each subset was evenly split across several immunoSEQ plates. Original analysis: Junction-only immunoSEQ sequences carried no quality scores, so filtering differed. Generated by immunoSEQ multiplex PCR, the TCRdb table keeps only in-frame clones and is missing some. The DNA was the basis for D and trimming; V, J and clone size are from that table. The sample includes more than 400,000 clones, more than 65% seen only once; the top ten take 10% to 15%. The healthy adult donors were HIV-negative and reported no recent acute infections or vaccinations. The CDR3 contains 15 residues. J was trimmed by 7 bases and V by 5 bases; bases with no gene match: 9. From germline, CDR1 is MDHEN and CDR2 SYDVKM.

The rearrangement links TRBV28 to TRBJ2-2, with 8 nucleotides matching TRBD2. The clonotype was recovered from a woman aged 40 to 55 in good health. Some clones in this sample may be carry-over from other donors' samples. Specimen: PBMCs. The chain's CDR3 is CASSVWTSLIGELFF. The CDR3 coding sequence is TGTGCCAGCAGTGTTTGGACTAGCTTGATCGGGGAGCTGTTTTTT. Complete variable domain (other parts from reference TRBV28 and TRBJ2-2): DVKVTQSSRYLVKRTGEKVFLECVQDMDHENMFWYRQDPGLGLRLIYFSYDVKMKEKGDIPEGYSVSREKKERFSLILESASTNQTSMYLCASSVWTSLIGELFFGEGSRLTVL.